The entry below describes one T cell receptor beta chain. Its cognate antigen is unknown. The data were taken from a study of OX40 agonist ivuxolimab in advanced cancers. Study results and caveats: Still undetermined is the antigen specificity of the expanded peripheral T cells.

Clones were sequenced by immunoSEQ multiplex PCR, and TCRdb holds only the in-frame ones, with some missing. The sample has around 18,000 clones; around 70% are singletons. Per the germline V gene, CDR1 is KGHSH and CDR2 is LQKENI. The CDR3 totals 16 residues. V dropped 2 bases and J dropped 2; count of bases not matched to a gene: 9. This sample comprised CD4+ or CD8+ T cells sorted from blood, obtained in a trial of the OX40 agonist ivuxolimab. This clonotype was sampled from an adult with an advanced solid tumor such as melanoma, head and neck, liver or kidney cancer. The chain combines TRBV18 with TRBJ2-7; 7 bases agree with TRBD1. The CDR3 DNA reads as TGTGCCAGCTCACCAATAGCGCCGGACAGGCCCTACGAGCAGTACTTC. This gives the protein CASSPIAPDRPYEQYF.